This TCR beta chain was sequenced during a study of blood T cell repertoires in COVID-19. The overall study: Samples of COVID-19 (acute and convalescent) were obtained from the United States, Italy and Spain.

Clones were read by immunoSEQ multiplex PCR, and TCRdb kept only the in-frame ones, dropping some. The table records around 250,000 clones, 91% of them present only once. This clone was seen a handful of times. From germline, CDR1 is SGHAT and CDR2 FQNNGV. The length of the CDR3 is 13 residues. Trimming cost V 3 bases and J 5 bases, with 11 bases left between them. The sample was PBMCs or T cells enriched from blood (not recorded which). The sequence derives from a human donor in a cohort exposed to, infected with or recovered from COVID-19 (not recorded which). The donor label of this sample is uncertain. The rearrangement uses TRBV11-2 and TRBJ2-7; D unclear. The CDR3 nucleotides read TGTGCCAGCAGCTTTGGCCCCCTCGACGAGCAGTACTTC. It is translated as CASSFGPLDEQYF.